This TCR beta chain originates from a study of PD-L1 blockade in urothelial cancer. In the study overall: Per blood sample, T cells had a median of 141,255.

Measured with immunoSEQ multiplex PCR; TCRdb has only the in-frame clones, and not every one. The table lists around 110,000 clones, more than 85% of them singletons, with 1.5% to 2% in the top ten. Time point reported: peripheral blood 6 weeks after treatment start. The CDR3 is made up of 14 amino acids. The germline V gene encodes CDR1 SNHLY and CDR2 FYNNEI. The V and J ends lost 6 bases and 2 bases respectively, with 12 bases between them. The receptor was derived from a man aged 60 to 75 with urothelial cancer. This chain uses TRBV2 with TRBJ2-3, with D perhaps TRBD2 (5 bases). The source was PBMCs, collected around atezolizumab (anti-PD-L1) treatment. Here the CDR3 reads CASRKRTSTDTQYF. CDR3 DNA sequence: TGTGCCAGCAGGAAGCGGACTTCCACAGATACGCAGTATTTT.